This T cell receptor beta chain was retrieved from a study of metastatic and nonmetastatic thyroid tumors. Study information: Malignant thyroid and benign thyroid patients provided blood and tumor or nodule tissue whose repertoires were compared.

General study points: In blood and tumor, TCR beta diversity was reportedly significantly higher in malignant thyroid tumors than in benign nodules.

The CDR3 has 14 amino acids. V dropped 5 bases and J dropped 0 bases, with 11 bases sitting between them. Germline lookup yields CDR1 MNHEY and CDR2 SMNVEV (reference sequence). Study processing details: Variation in CDR3 across clinicopathological groups served as the basis for constructing a distant-metastasis classifier in papillary thyroid cancer. TCRdb ran MiXCR on the PCR reads. The V and J calls and clone size are TCRdb's, not the authors'. The table lists fewer than 30,000 clones, 20% to 25% of them singletons. Comment on this clone: Its antigen remains unidentified.

Thyroid surgery was preceded by no treatment in any patient. The receptor's source is a male donor with papillary thyroid cancer or a benign thyroid nodule (not recorded which). Some clones in this sample may be carry-over from other donors' samples. The chain couples TRBV27 to TRBJ2-7; the D is unclear. What was sequenced was blood. CDR3 bases: TGTGCCAGCAGTGTCAGCGAAATCTCCTACGAGCAGTACTTC. This sequence encodes CASSVSEISYEQYF.